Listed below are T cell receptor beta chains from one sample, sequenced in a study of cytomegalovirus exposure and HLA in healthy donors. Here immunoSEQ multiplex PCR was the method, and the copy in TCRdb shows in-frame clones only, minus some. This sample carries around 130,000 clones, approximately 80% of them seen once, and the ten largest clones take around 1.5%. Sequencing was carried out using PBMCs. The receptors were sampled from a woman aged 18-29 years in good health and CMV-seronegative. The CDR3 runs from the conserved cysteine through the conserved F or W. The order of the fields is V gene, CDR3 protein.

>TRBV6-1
CASSARQGISTDTQYF
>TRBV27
CASSLGGANNSPLHF
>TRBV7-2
CASSPGGNQETQYF
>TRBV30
CAWGGQGPYEQYF
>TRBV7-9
CASRQSGGHNEQFF
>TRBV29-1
CSVRSNTEAFF
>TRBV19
CASSIEMVGGQGVTGELFF
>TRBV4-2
CASSQGLAGDSGANVLTF
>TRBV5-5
CASSPTGTGLNTEAFF
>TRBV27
CASSPQRWYSNYGYTF
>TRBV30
CAWTVGHLLGTYNEQFF
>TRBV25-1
CASSSQGFSNEQYF
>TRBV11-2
CASSLGRGVTDTQYF
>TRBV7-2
CASSLGEAGTSGYTF
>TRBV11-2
CASSKGQPTDTQYF
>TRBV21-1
CASSIGQGDQPQHF